Listed here are 6 T cell receptor beta chains from one sample, sequenced in a study of T cells in Graves' hyperthyroidism and ophthalmopathy. Amplified TCR beta CDR3 regions derived from RNA transcripts. First-round RT-PCR of the TCR CDR3 relied on the HTBI primer set. TCRdb used MiXCR to reprocess the multiplex PCR reads, holding one entry per CDR3 protein. The sample contains about 570,000 distinct CDR3 sequences, approximately 15% of which appear only once. Sequencing input: blood. The receptors shown here come from a middle-aged woman with Graves' hyperthyroidism.

This clonotype was seen repeatedly, ten times or more. J is TRBJ2-7 and V is TRBV28, with a weak D call TRBD1 (5 bases). This CDR3 is 14 amino acids long. V dropped 6 bases and J dropped 2 bases, with 14 bases sitting between them. Germline V gene data show CDR1 as MDHEN and CDR2 as SYDVKM. This CDR3 reads CASSPDSITYEQYF. The CDR3 nucleotides are TGTGCCAGCAGCCCCGACAGTATCACCTACGAGCAGTACTTC.

Worth noting for this clonotype: A much larger clonotype is one base distant, so this may be a read error. V and J are TRBV12-3 or TRBV12-4 and TRBJ2-7, with 8 bases that match TRBD2. Trimming took 3 bases from V and 5 from J; bases not matched to a gene: 6. This CDR3 region has 14 residues. The CDR3 spells CASSLAGGFHEQYF. CDR3 DNA: TGTGCCAGCAGTTTGGCGGGAGGCTTCCACGAGCAGTACTTC.

In this sample, this clonotype turned up a few times. This may be a read error, as it is one base from a much larger clone. The chain uses TRBV7-9 and TRBJ1-1; 8 nucleotides align to TRBD1. This CDR3 contains 15 residues. Germline V gene data show CDR1 as SEHNR and CDR2 as FQNEAQ (reference sequence). The CDR3 sequence is CASSFRDRMNTEALF. The CDR3 DNA reads TGTGCCAGCAGCTTCCGGGACAGGATGAACACTGAAGCTCTCTTT.

This clonotype turned up a few times. The rearrangement joins TRBV10-2 to TRBJ2-5; 9 bases agree with TRBD2. Germline V CDR1 and CDR2: WSHSY, SAAADI. The V gene end was trimmed by 0 bases and the J gene end by 4 bases; junction bases not matched to a gene: 9. This CDR3 has 17 residues. This chain's CDR3 is CASSESFGREGTETQYF. The CDR3 bases are TGCGCCAGCAGTGAGTCGTTCGGGCGGGAGGGCACAGAGACCCAGTACTTC.

J is TRBJ2-7 and V is TRBV5-5; TRBD1 agrees at 7 bases. Germline loops: CDR1 SGHKS, CDR2 YYEKEE (reference sequence). This CDR3 comprises 16 residues. The J segment lost 6 bases and the V segment lost 0 bases, leaving 12 bases of the junction unmatched. CDR3 in amino acids: CASSLAQRQGVAEQYF. The DNA of the CDR3 is TGTGCCAGCAGCTTGGCCCAGAGACAGGGTGTTGCCGAGCAGTACTTC.

In its sample, this clonotype was seen a few times. The rearrangement links TRBV27 to TRBJ2-1; perhaps TRBD2 as D (6 bases). Germline V lookup: CDR1 MNHEY, CDR2 SMNVEV (reference sequence). The CDR3 is 14 amino acids. V was pared by 3 bases and J by 9 bases, with 15 bases between. As DNA, the CDR3 is TGTGCCAGCAGTTTGGGCGGGAACGGTGTTGAGCAGTTCTTC. Protein: CASSLGGNGVEQFF.